This TCR beta chain originates from a study of blood T cell repertoires in COVID-19. Method: immunoSEQ multiplex PCR; TCRdb's copy keeps in-frame clones and lacks some. The sample holds fewer than 300,000 clones, roughly 84% seen once. This CDR3 has 12 residues. Trimming removed 1 base from V and 9 bases from J; junction bases left unmatched: 5. The germline V gene encodes CDR1 SQVTM and CDR2 ANQGSEA. This clone was seen more than once but under ten times. The sequencing input was peripheral blood. This chain joins TRBV29-1 and TRBJ2-5, with 7 bases that match TRBD2. The clonotype comes from a human donor with COVID-19, enrolled during active disease. The donor label of this sample is uncertain. Here the CDR3 DNA reads TGCAGCGTTGAAGGATTTCGGGGGGCCCAGTACTTC. Translation gives CSVEGFRGAQYF.